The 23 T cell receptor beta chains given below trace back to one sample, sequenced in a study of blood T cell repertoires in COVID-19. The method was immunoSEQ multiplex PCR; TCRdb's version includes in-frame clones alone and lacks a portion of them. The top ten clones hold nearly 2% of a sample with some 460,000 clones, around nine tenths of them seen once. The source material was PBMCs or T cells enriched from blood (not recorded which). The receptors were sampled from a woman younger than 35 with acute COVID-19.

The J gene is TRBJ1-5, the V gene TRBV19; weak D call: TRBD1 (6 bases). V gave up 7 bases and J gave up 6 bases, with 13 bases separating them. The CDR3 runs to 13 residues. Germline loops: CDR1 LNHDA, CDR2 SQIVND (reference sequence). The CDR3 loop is CASIEGGRQPQHF. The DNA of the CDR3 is TGTGCCAGTATCGAGGGGGGGCGTCAGCCCCAGCATTTT.

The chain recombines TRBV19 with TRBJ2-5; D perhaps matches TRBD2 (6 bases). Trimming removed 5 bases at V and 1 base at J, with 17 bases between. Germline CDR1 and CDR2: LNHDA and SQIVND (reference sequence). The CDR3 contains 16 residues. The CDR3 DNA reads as TGTGCCAGTAGTGGAGGTCTGGGCGGGACCCAAGAGACCCAGTACTTC. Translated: CASSGGLGGTQETQYF.

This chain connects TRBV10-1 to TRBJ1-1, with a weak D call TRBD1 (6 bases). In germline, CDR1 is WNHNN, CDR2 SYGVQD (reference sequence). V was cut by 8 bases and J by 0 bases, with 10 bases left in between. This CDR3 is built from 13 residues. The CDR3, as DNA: TGCGCCAGCGCTGCAGGGGTGAACACTGAAGCTTTCTTT. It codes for CASAAGVNTEAFF.

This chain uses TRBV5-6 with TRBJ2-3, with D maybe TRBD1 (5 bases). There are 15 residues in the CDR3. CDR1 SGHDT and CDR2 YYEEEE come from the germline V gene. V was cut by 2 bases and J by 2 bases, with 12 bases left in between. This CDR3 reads CASSFIGVSTDTQYF. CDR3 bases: TGTGCCAGCAGCTTTATAGGGGTCTCCACAGATACGCAGTATTTT.

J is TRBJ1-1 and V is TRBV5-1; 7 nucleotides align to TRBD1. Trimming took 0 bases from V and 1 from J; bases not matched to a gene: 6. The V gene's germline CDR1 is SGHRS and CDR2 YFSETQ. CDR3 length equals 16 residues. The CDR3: CASSLATGIQNTEAFF. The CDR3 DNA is TGCGCCAGCAGCTTGGCGACAGGGATTCAGAACACTGAAGCTTTCTTT. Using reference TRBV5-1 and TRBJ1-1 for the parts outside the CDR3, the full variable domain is KAGVTQTPRYLIKTRGQQVTLSCSPISGHRSVSWYQQTPGQGLQFLFEYFSETQRNKGNFPGRFSGRQFSNSRSEMNVSTLELGDSALYLCASSLATGIQNTEAFFGQGTRLTVV.

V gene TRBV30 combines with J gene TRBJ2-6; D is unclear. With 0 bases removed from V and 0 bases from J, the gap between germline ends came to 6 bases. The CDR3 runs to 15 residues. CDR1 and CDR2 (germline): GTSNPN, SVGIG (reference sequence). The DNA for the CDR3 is TGTGCCTGGAGTGTACAAAGCTCTGGGGCCAACGTCCTGACTTTC. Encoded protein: CAWSVQSSGANVLTF.

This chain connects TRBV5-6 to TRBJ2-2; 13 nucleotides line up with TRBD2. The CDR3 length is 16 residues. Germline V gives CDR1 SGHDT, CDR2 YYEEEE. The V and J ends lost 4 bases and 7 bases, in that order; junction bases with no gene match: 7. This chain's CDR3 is CASSQGLAGYSGELFF. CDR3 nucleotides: TGTGCCAGCAGCCAGGGACTAGCGGGGTATAGCGGGGAGCTGTTTTTT.

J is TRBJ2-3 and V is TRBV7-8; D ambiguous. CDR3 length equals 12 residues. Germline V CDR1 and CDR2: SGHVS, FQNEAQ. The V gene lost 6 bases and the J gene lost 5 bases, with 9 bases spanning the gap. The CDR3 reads CASRLIGDTQYF. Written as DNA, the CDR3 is TGTGCCAGCAGGTTGATCGGAGATACGCAGTATTTT.

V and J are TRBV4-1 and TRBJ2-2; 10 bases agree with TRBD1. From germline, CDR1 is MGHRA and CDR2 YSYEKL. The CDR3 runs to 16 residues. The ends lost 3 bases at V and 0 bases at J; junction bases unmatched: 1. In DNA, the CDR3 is TGCGCCAGCAGCCAGGACAGGGGGTCGAACACCGGGGAGCTGTTTTTT. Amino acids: CASSQDRGSNTGELFF.

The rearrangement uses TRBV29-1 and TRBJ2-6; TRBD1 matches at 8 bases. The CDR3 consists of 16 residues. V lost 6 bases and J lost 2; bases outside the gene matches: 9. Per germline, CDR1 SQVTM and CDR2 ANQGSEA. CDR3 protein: CSVRGRGLAGANVLTF. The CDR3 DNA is TGCAGCGTAAGGGGCAGGGGGCTGGCTGGGGCCAACGTCCTGACTTTC.

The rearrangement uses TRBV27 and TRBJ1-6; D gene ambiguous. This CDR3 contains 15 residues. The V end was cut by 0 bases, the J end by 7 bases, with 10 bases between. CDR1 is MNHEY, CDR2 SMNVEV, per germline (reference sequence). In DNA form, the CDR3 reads TGTGCCAGCAGTTTATCGTGGGCTGGAAATTCACCCCTCCACTTT. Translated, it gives CASSLSWAGNSPLHF.

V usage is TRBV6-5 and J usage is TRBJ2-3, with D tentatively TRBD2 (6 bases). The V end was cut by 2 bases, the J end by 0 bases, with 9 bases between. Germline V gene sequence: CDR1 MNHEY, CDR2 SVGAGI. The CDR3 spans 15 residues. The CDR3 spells CASSYGGGSTDTQYF. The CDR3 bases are TGTGCCAGCAGTTACGGAGGAGGGAGCACAGATACGCAGTATTTT.

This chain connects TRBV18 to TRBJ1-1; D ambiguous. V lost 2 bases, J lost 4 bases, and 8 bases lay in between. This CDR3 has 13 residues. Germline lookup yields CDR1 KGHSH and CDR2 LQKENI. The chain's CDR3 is CASSPGHGTEAFF. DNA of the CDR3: TGTGCCAGCTCACCAGGGCACGGCACTGAAGCTTTCTTT.

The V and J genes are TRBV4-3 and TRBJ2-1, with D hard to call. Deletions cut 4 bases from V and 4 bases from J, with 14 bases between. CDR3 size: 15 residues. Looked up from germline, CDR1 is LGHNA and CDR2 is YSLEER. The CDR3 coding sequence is TGCGCCAGCAGCCTTACAACAGTGTCGTACAATGAGCAGTTCTTC. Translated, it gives CASSLTTVSYNEQFF.

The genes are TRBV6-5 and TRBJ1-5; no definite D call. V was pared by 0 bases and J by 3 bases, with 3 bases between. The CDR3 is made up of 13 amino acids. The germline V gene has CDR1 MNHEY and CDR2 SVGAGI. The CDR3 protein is CASSYSNNQPQHF. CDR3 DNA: TGTGCCAGCAGTTACTCCAACAATCAGCCCCAGCATTTT.

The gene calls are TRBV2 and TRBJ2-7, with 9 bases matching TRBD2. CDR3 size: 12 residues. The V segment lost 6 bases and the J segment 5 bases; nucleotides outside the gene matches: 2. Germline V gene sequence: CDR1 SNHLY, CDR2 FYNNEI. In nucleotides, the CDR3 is TGTGCCAGCAGGCTAGCGGGAAACGAGCAGTACTTC. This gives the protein CASRLAGNEQYF.

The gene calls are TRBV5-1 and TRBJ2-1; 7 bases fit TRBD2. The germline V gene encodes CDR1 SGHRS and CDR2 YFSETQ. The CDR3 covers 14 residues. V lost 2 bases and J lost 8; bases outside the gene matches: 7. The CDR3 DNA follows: TGCGCCAGCAGCTTCGGGGGGTGGAGAGATGAGCAGTTCTTC. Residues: CASSFGGWRDEQFF.

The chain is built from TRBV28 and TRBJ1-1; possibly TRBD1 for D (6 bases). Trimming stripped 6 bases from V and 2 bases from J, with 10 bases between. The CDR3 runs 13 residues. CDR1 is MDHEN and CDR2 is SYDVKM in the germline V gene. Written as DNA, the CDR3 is TGTGCCAGCAGCCGGACAGTTAACACTGAAGCTTTCTTT. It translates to CASSRTVNTEAFF.

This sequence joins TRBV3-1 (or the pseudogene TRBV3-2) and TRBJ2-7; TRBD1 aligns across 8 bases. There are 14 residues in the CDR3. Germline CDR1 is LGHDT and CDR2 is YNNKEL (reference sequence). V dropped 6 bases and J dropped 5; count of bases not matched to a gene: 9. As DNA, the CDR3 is TGTGCCAGCAGACGTGGGACAGGCAACGACGAGCAGTACTTC. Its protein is CASRRGTGNDEQYF.

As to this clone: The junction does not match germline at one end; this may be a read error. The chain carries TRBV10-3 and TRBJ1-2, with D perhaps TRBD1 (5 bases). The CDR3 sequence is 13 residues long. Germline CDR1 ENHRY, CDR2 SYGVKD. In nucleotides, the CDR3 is TGTGCCATCGGCCAGAACGGCCCTCGACGGGACTACTTC. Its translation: CAIGQNGPRRDYF.

The CDR3 region has the DNA TGTGCCAGCAGCTTAAACATAGCGGGGGCTTACAATGAGCAGTTCTTC. Its translation: CASSLNIAGAYNEQFF. The genes are TRBV11-2 and TRBJ2-1; TRBD2 matches 9 bases. Germline-derived CDR1 and CDR2 are SGHAT and FQNNGV. The V segment lost 2 bases and the J segment 4 bases; nucleotides outside the gene matches: 6. The CDR3 is made up of 16 amino acids.

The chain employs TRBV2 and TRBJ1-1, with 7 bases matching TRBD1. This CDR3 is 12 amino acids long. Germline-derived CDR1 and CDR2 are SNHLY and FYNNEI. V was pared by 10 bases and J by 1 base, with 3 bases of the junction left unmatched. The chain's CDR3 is CATGQENTEAFF. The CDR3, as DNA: TGTGCCACCGGACAGGAGAACACTGAAGCTTTCTTT.

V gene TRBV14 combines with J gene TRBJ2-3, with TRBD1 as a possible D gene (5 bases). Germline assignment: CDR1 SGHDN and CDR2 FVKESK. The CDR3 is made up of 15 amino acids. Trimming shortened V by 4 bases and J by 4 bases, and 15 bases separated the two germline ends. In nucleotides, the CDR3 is TGTGCCAGCAGCCCTTTGCCCCAGGGCCCAGATACGCAGTATTTT. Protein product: CASSPLPQGPDTQYF.